The 6 T cell receptor beta chains listed next were all sequenced from one sample in a study of blood T cells in healthy people across ages. A J-beta primer mix and a sample-barcoded 5' primer were used in a second PCR of about 7 to 11 cycles. TCRdb itself ran the 5' RACE reads through MiXCR, one entry per CDR3 protein. Found here are 1.2 million to 1.5 million distinct CDR3 sequences, approximately 38% of them singletons; the top ten hold under 8%. Input material: blood. These receptors originate from a woman aged 18-29 years in good health.

This rearrangement joins TRBV4-1 to TRBJ1-3; TRBD1 matches 7 bases. The CDR3 contains 14 residues. With 2 bases clipped from V and 11 bases from J, the junction kept 9 bases outside the gene matches. CDR1 and CDR2 from the germline V gene are MGHRA and YSYEKL. The CDR3 DNA reads TGCGCCAGCAGCCAATTCCCCGACAGGGCAGCCATATATTTT. It encodes CASSQFPDRAAIYF.

The chain links TRBV11-2 to TRBJ2-1, with TRBD2 matching over 8 bases. The J call may be mistaken, given a closer DNA end match to TRBJ2-7. The CDR3 spans 16 residues. The germline V gene encodes CDR1 SGHAT and CDR2 FQNNGV. This chain's CDR3 is CASSLGGGGTYNEQYF. For the CDR3, the DNA is TGTGCCAGCAGCTTAGGGGGCGGGGGGACGTACAATGAGCAGTACTTC.

The rearrangement links TRBV28 to TRBJ2-7, with a possible D match to TRBD1 (7 bases). CDR3 length equals 15 residues. Germline lookup yields CDR1 MDHEN and CDR2 SYDVKM. Trimming took off 5 bases at V and 2 bases at J, with 16 bases between the two ends. The CDR3 loop reads CASSMRDRTPYEQYF. CDR3 sequence (DNA): TGTGCCAGCAGTATGCGGGACAGAACCCCCTACGAGCAGTACTTC. Using reference TRBV28 and TRBJ2-7 for the parts outside the CDR3, the full variable domain is DVKVTQSSRYLVKRTGEKVFLECVQDMDHENMFWYRQDPGLGLRLIYFSYDVKMKEKGDIPEGYSVSREKKERFSLILESASTNQTSMYLCASSMRDRTPYEQYFGPGTRLTVT.

The J gene is TRBJ2-3, the V gene TRBV2; D remains unclear. V was cut by 10 bases and J by 3 bases, with 14 bases left in between. The CDR3 has 13 residues. CDR1 and CDR2 from the germline V gene are SNHLY and FYNNEI. CDR3: CAIGSRTTDTQYF. CDR3 bases: TGTGCCATCGGGTCCCGAACGACAGATACGCAGTATTTT.

A word on this clonotype: The germline gene is not matched at one end of the junction; a read error may be the cause. The chain has TRBV20-1 and TRBJ2-7, with D possibly matching TRBD2 (5 bases). The CDR3 totals 15 residues. CDR1 DFQATT and CDR2 SNEGSKA come from the germline V gene (reference sequence). The CDR3 sequence is CSAGDVSANSYEQYF. The CDR3 nucleotides read TGCAGTGCTGGAGATGTTAGCGCGAACTCCTACGAGCAGTACTTC.

This chain links TRBV7-3 with TRBJ2-3; 13 bases are shared with TRBD2. The CDR3 runs to 16 residues. CDR1 is SGHTA and CDR2 is FQGTGA in the germline V gene. Trimming removed 5 bases from V and 6 bases from J; junction bases left unmatched: 8. CDR3: CASSSGLAGEKDTQYF. In nucleotides, the CDR3 is TGTGCCAGCAGCAGCGGACTAGCGGGGGAGAAGGATACGCAGTATTTT.